Below, 27 T cell receptor beta chains from the same sample are listed, as sequenced in a study of blood T cells in healthy people across ages. Then a second PCR, running roughly 7 to 11 cycles, was carried out with a sample-barcoded 5' primer and a J-beta primer mix. TCRdb reprocessed the 5' RACE reads with MiXCR, giving one entry per CDR3 protein. The data hold 850,000 or so distinct CDR3 sequences, with roughly 26% observed a single time. Specimen: blood. All receptors derive from a woman older than 75 in good health.

This clonotype was picked up a small number of times. Since a much larger clone is just one base distant, this may be a read error. The V gene is TRBV9, the J gene TRBJ2-7, with 9 bases matching TRBD1. Germline V gene lookup returns CDR1 SGDLS and CDR2 YYNGEE. This CDR3 region has 14 residues. CDR3 DNA sequence: TGTGCCGGCAGCCCCGGGACAGGGTACAACGAGCAGTACTTC. Translating gives CAGSPGTGYNEQYF.

This clonotype has a handful of counts. The rearrangement uses TRBV28 and TRBJ2-3; 8 positions agree with TRBD2. CDR3 length: 16 residues. After removal of 7 bases from V and 4 bases from J, the junction contained 13 bases not matched to a gene. Germline loops: CDR1 MDHEN, CDR2 SYDVKM. CDR3 sequence (DNA): TGTGCCAGCACTATCGGGGGGGCAGGCTTAGCAGATACGCAGTATTTT. Residues: CASTIGGAGLADTQYF.

This clonotype showed up many times. The chain carries TRBV12-3 or TRBV12-4 and TRBJ2-5; D is possibly TRBD2 (7 bases). The V end lost 6 bases, the J end lost 5 bases, and 22 bases lay between the germline ends. This CDR3 has 16 amino acids. CDR3 sequence reads: CASRDSLGGGGETQYF. The CDR3 nucleotides read TGTGCCAGCAGAGACTCCTTAGGGGGGGGCGGTGAGACCCAGTACTTC.

This clonotype was seen at least ten times. The rearrangement links TRBV27 to TRBJ1-6, with D perhaps matching TRBD1 (5 bases). Trimming removed 5 bases at V and 6 bases at J, with 17 bases between. CDR3 length equals 16 residues. CDR1 and CDR2 from the germline V gene are MNHEY and SMNVEV (reference sequence). The CDR3 region has the DNA TGTGCCAGCAGTCTCTCGGCAGGGTGGGGTAATTCACCCCTCCACTTT. Encoded protein: CASSLSAGWGNSPLHF.

This clonotype was counted at least ten times. The chain recombines TRBV5-5 with TRBJ1-1; 8 positions match TRBD1. Germline V gene sequence: CDR1 SGHKS, CDR2 YYEKEE (reference sequence). J gave up 5 bases and V 2 bases, and 5 bases lay outside the gene matches. The CDR3 contains 14 residues. The CDR3 loop reads CASSFLTGATEAFF. DNA for the CDR3: TGTGCCAGCAGCTTCCTGACAGGGGCAACTGAAGCTTTCTTT.

The chain has TRBV7-9 and TRBJ2-4; 10 bases line up with TRBD1. CDR1 is SEHNR, CDR2 FQNEAQ, per germline (reference sequence). Trimming removed 5 bases from V and 1 base from J; junction bases left unmatched: 8. This CDR3 is built from 17 residues. Written as DNA, the CDR3 is TGTGCCAGCAGCCCCGGAGTGGGACAGGGGGCCAAAAACATTCAGTACTTC. Translated: CASSPGVGQGAKNIQYF. Supplemented by reference TRBV7-9 and TRBJ2-4, the full variable domain reads DTGVSQNPRHKITKRGQNVTFRCDPISEHNRLYWYRQTLGQGPEFLTYFQNEAQLEKSRLLSDRFSAERPKGSFSTLEIQRTEQGDSAMYLCASSPGVGQGAKNIQYFGAGTRLSVL.

This clonotype was recorded at least ten times. This rearrangement joins TRBV6-5 to TRBJ1-2; D is ambiguous. Germline-derived CDR1 and CDR2 are MNHEY and SVGAGI. The length of the CDR3 is 13 residues. V was clipped by 5 bases and J by 0 bases, with 7 bases between them. For the CDR3, the DNA is TGTGCCAGCAGTCCCCCAGCTAACTATGGCTACACCTTC. Translating gives CASSPPANYGYTF.

This chain connects TRBV20-1 to TRBJ2-1; 9 bases are a match to TRBD2. With 6 bases clipped from V and 9 bases from J, the junction kept 18 bases outside the gene matches. The CDR3 runs 16 residues. Germline-derived CDR1 and CDR2 are DFQATT and SNEGSKA (reference sequence). The chain's CDR3 is CSAPNPLAGRHREQFF. As DNA, the CDR3 is TGCAGTGCCCCAAACCCCCTAGCGGGGAGGCACCGTGAGCAGTTCTTC.

As to this clonotype: Since a much larger clone is just one base distant, this may be a read error. The rearrangement joins TRBV20-1 to TRBJ2-3; D might be TRBD1 (5 bases). Trimming took 1 base from V and 2 from J, leaving 10 bases between them. The CDR3 contains 14 residues. Germline V lookup: CDR1 DFQATT, CDR2 SNEGSKA (reference sequence). The CDR3 spells CSARGGQNTDTQYF. The CDR3 nucleotides read TGCAGTGCTAGAGGGGGCCAGAACACAGATACGCAGTATTTT.

The rearrangement links TRBV12-3 or TRBV12-4 to TRBJ1-1; no definite D call. CDR3 length equals 13 residues. Trimming left V 5 bases short and J 3 bases short, with 10 bases between. The CDR3 DNA reads TGTGCCAGCAGTCCTGCCTGGGACACTGAAGCTTTCTTT. This translates into CASSPAWDTEAFF.

In its sample, this clonotype was seen many times. J is TRBJ2-5 and V is TRBV7-2, with 9 bases lining up with TRBD1. The CDR3 consists of 16 residues. V was clipped by 1 base and J by 2 bases; unmatched bases: 5. Germline CDR1 and CDR2: SGHTA and FQGNSA. The CDR3 here is CASSLGPTGGQETQYF. CDR3 nucleotides: TGTGCCAGCAGCTTAGGCCCGACAGGGGGGCAAGAGACCCAGTACTTC.

J is TRBJ1-2 and V is TRBV6-1, with D possibly matching TRBD1 (5 bases). Germline CDR1 MNHNS, CDR2 SASEGT. The CDR3 loop spans 14 amino acids. Trimming removed 2 bases from V and 7 bases from J, with 14 bases in between. CDR3 nucleotide sequence: TGTGCCAGCAGTGAACGGGGGGAATCGGCTGGCTACACCTTC. This translates into CASSERGESAGYTF.

In nucleotides, the CDR3 is TGTGCCAGCACGAACAGGGGGACCTACGAGCAGTACTTC. Amino acid sequence: CASTNRGTYEQYF. The chain couples TRBV7-9 to TRBJ2-7; 8 nucleotides agree with TRBD1. Germline V gene data show CDR1 as SEHNR and CDR2 as FQNEAQ (reference sequence). This CDR3 comprises 13 residues. The V segment lost 7 bases and the J segment 2 bases; nucleotides outside the gene matches: 4.

This clonotype showed up many times. The chain has TRBV7-9 and TRBJ2-3; D not resolved. V lost 7 bases and J lost 5, with 10 bases in between. The CDR3 runs to 12 residues. From germline, CDR1 is SEHNR and CDR2 FQNEAQ (reference sequence). Here the CDR3 DNA reads TGTGCCAGCAAAATTGTCGGAGATACGCAGTATTTT. Amino acid sequence: CASKIVGDTQYF.

This clonotype showed up many times. The J gene is TRBJ1-2, the V gene TRBV24-1; D not resolved. The V end was cut by 3 bases, the J end by 2 bases, with 9 bases between. The CDR3 contains 14 residues. CDR1 and CDR2 from the germline V gene are KGHDR and SFDVKD. The CDR3 DNA reads as TGTGCCACCAGTGATGCCGGGAGAAACTATGGCTACACCTTC. Protein sequence: CATSDAGRNYGYTF.

This clonotype has at least ten counts. The V and J genes are TRBV6-6 and TRBJ2-3; TRBD2 might be the D (5 bases). The CDR3 is made up of 13 amino acids. The germline V gene encodes CDR1 MNHNY and CDR2 SVGAGI (reference sequence). Deletions cut 1 base from V and 6 bases from J, with 8 bases between. The CDR3 nucleotides read TGTGCCAGCAGTTACTTGGGAGAGGATACGCAGTATTTT. Its translation: CASSYLGEDTQYF.

The chain links TRBV20-1 to TRBJ2-7; the match to TRBD1 covers 8 bases. The length of the CDR3 is 15 residues. Germline V lookup: CDR1 DFQATT, CDR2 SNEGSKA (reference sequence). The junction had 8 bases not matched to a gene; V was cut back by 2 bases and J by 2 bases. The CDR3 protein is CSARLRDRSTYEQYF. The CDR3 region has the DNA TGCAGTGCTAGACTAAGGGACAGGAGCACCTACGAGCAGTACTTC.

The chain uses TRBV2 and TRBJ2-1, with TRBD2 identical over 11 bases. Unmatched junction bases numbered 10, after V lost 6 bases and J lost 0 bases. The CDR3 consists of 18 residues. Germline V lookup: CDR1 SNHLY, CDR2 FYNNEI. The CDR3 coding sequence is TGTGCCAGCAGGTCTAGCGGGGGGTCCCTAAGCTCCTACAATGAGCAGTTCTTC. Its translation is CASRSSGGSLSSYNEQFF.

This clonotype has a count of ten or more. The J gene is TRBJ2-3, the V gene TRBV28; D gene uncertain. The V gene's germline CDR1 is MDHEN and CDR2 SYDVKM. V was trimmed by 2 bases and J by 4 bases, leaving 16 bases between them. CDR3 length: 16 amino acids. CDR3 loop: CASSLVVRVPPDTQYF. CDR3 nucleotide sequence: TGTGCCAGCAGTTTAGTAGTTCGGGTCCCTCCAGATACGCAGTATTTT.

This clonotype was counted a few times. J is TRBJ1-6 and V is TRBV7-2, with unresolved D. Germline lookup yields CDR1 SGHTA and CDR2 FQGNSA. The germline V and J ends were trimmed by 1 base and 7 bases, with 11 bases remaining between them. The length of the CDR3 is 15 residues. Here the CDR3 reads CASSLVSPPNSPLHF. The CDR3 bases are TGTGCCAGCAGCTTAGTATCGCCACCGAATTCACCCCTCCACTTT.

This clonotype was seen ten or more times. This chain joins TRBV20-1 and TRBJ2-1; the match to TRBD2 covers 10 bases. V shed 0 bases and J 1 base; nucleotides not matched to a gene: 3. The CDR3 extends over 16 amino acids. Germline V gene data show CDR1 as DFQATT and CDR2 as SNEGSKA (reference sequence). CDR3 loop: CSARDVAGGSYNEQFF. DNA for the CDR3: TGCAGTGCTAGAGATGTAGCGGGGGGTTCCTACAATGAGCAGTTCTTC.

The chain recombines TRBV29-1 with TRBJ2-5, with D hard to call. V lost 4 bases and J 1 base, leaving 10 bases between the germline ends. Germline CDR1 is SQVTM and CDR2 is ANQGSEA. CDR3 length equals 13 residues. This chain's CDR3 is CSVAVTVQETQYF. The DNA for the CDR3 is TGCAGCGTTGCCGTCACAGTCCAAGAGACCCAGTACTTC.

In its sample, this clonotype was seen many times. This rearrangement joins TRBV29-1 to TRBJ2-3; 9 bases are shared with TRBD2. The CDR3 consists of 19 residues. V lost 1 base, J lost 1 base, and 15 bases stayed unmatched. CDR1 and CDR2 from the germline V gene are SQVTM and ANQGSEA. The CDR3 DNA follows: TGCAGCGTTGAAGGCGGGGCACGCCTCTTAGCGGGGGGCACAGATACGCAGTATTTT. Its protein is CSVEGGARLLAGGTDTQYF.

This clonotype came up many times. This chain joins TRBV4-2 and TRBJ2-5; perhaps TRBD2 as D (5 bases). The CDR3 is 15 residues long. Per germline, CDR1 LGHNA and CDR2 YNFKEQ. Trimming left V 1 base short and J 3 bases short, with 12 bases between. The CDR3 spells CASSQGGSREETQYF. The CDR3 DNA follows: TGTGCCAGCAGCCAAGGAGGGAGTAGAGAAGAGACCCAGTACTTC.

This chain joins TRBV7-2 and TRBJ1-2; TRBD1 agrees at 8 bases. Germline V gene data show CDR1 as SGHTA and CDR2 as FQGNSA. The trim removed 2 bases at V and 6 bases at J, leaving 5 bases unmatched. The CDR3 consists of 14 residues. The CDR3 loop reads CASSLNRGWDGYTF. DNA for the CDR3: TGTGCCAGCAGCTTAAACAGGGGGTGGGATGGCTACACCTTC.

The V and J genes are TRBV2 and TRBJ1-1; D remains ambiguous. The CDR3 spans 14 residues. Germline assignment: CDR1 SNHLY and CDR2 FYNNEI. V lost 7 bases to trimming and J lost 1 base, with 13 bases between them. This chain's CDR3 is CASKPKDWNTEAFF. In DNA, the CDR3 is TGTGCCAGCAAACCAAAGGATTGGAACACTGAAGCTTTCTTT.

This clonotype was counted only a few times. The rearrangement links TRBV5-1 to TRBJ2-3; D call uncertain. Germline assignment: CDR1 SGHRS and CDR2 YFSETQ. The CDR3 totals 14 residues. The V end lost 7 bases, the J end lost 0 bases, and 12 bases lay between the germline ends. In nucleotides, the CDR3 is TGCGCCAGCCAGCTTATGGTTAGCACAGATACGCAGTATTTT. Translating it yields CASQLMVSTDTQYF.